These 19 T cell receptor beta chains were all obtained from the same sample, sequenced in a study of blood T cell repertoires in COVID-19. The protocol was immunoSEQ multiplex PCR, while the TCRdb copy is restricted to in-frame clones and leaves out a portion. Here the sample spans some 42,000 clones, under 85% being singletons. The sequenced sample consisted of peripheral blood. The source is a human donor in a cohort sampled during active COVID-19.

The rearrangement links TRBV19 to TRBJ1-2, with D possibly matching TRBD1 (6 bases). CDR3 length: 14 residues. Trimming removed 5 bases from V and 2 bases from J, with 12 bases in between. CDR1 is LNHDA, CDR2 SQIVND, per germline (reference sequence). CDR3 nucleotide sequence: TGTGCCAGTAGTTCGACAGGTGCCAACTATGGCTACACCTTC. Protein product: CASSSTGANYGYTF.

This rearrangement joins TRBV7-8 to TRBJ2-7; D perhaps matches TRBD2 (6 bases). The V gene's germline CDR1 is SGHVS and CDR2 FQNEAQ. V was pared by 8 bases and J by 0 bases, with 11 bases between. The CDR3 covers 13 residues. CDR3 coding DNA: TGTGCCAGCGGGACGGGAGCCTCCTACGAGCAGTACTTC. Encoded protein: CASGTGASYEQYF.

The rearrangement uses TRBV24-1 and TRBJ2-1, with 8 bases matching TRBD1. Trimming took 0 bases from V and 2 from J; bases not matched to a gene: 2. Germline CDR1 is KGHDR and CDR2 is SFDVKD. The CDR3 totals 16 residues. The CDR3 protein is CATSDLDRGAYNEQFF. As DNA, the CDR3 is TGTGCCACCAGTGATTTGGACAGGGGCGCCTACAATGAGCAGTTCTTC.

The chain couples TRBV30 to TRBJ2-5; 9 nucleotides line up with TRBD2. V lost 5 bases and J lost 7; bases outside the gene matches: 14. The CDR3 covers 15 residues. The germline V gene has CDR1 GTSNPN and CDR2 SVGIG (reference sequence). CDR3 region: CAWAPAGGRLVTQYF. For the CDR3, the DNA is TGTGCCTGGGCCCCGGCGGGGGGGCGACTGGTGACCCAGTACTTC.

The rearrangement links TRBV6-6 to TRBJ2-5, with D tentatively TRBD1 (6 bases). The CDR3 runs 13 residues. Germline V gives CDR1 MNHNY, CDR2 SVGAGI (reference sequence). V was trimmed by 2 bases and J by 5 bases, leaving 9 bases between them. In nucleotides, the CDR3 is TGTGCCAGCAGTTACACAGGGCGGGAGACCCAGTACTTC. This gives the protein CASSYTGRETQYF.

The chain is built from TRBV11-2 and TRBJ1-6; no reliable D call. V was trimmed by 3 bases and J by 8 bases, leaving 8 bases between them. Germline values: CDR1 SGHAT, CDR2 FQNNGV. The CDR3 is 13 amino acids. CDR3 nucleotide sequence: TGTGCCAGCAGCTTGCAGGTTTATTCACCCCTCCACTTT. This codes for CASSLQVYSPLHF.

This clone was counted a few times. The gene calls are TRBV28 and TRBJ1-2, with 7 bases fitting TRBD1. V was pared by 0 bases and J by 6 bases, with 10 bases of the junction left unmatched. Germline V gene sequence: CDR1 MDHEN, CDR2 SYDVKM. This CDR3 has 16 residues. The chain's CDR3 is CASSLWSDRAWNGYTF. CDR3 nucleotides: TGTGCCAGCAGTTTATGGTCCGACAGGGCTTGGAATGGCTACACCTTC.

J is TRBJ2-6 and V is TRBV19; 9 nucleotides match TRBD2. In germline, CDR1 is LNHDA, CDR2 SQIVND (reference sequence). The V and J ends lost 4 bases and 2 bases, in that order; junction bases with no gene match: 3. This CDR3 comprises 16 residues. In nucleotides, the CDR3 is TGTGCCAGTAGTAGGCGGGAGGGAGCTGGGGCCAACGTCCTGACTTTC. Encoded protein: CASSRREGAGANVLTF.

This clone occurred once. This chain links TRBV2 with TRBJ2-3; TRBD1 matches at 8 bases. CDR1 is SNHLY and CDR2 is FYNNEI in the germline V gene. The CDR3 runs 15 residues. J gave up 5 bases and V 6 bases, and 10 bases lay outside the gene matches. The CDR3 coding sequence is TGTGCCAGCAGGACACAGGGGGGAGCCCGAGATACGCAGTATTTT. This translates into CASRTQGGARDTQYF.

This chain uses TRBV23-1 with TRBJ2-7, with D possibly matching TRBD2 (6 bases). TRBV23-1 is an open reading frame, and its role is uncertain. The CDR3 sequence is 13 residues long. The V gene lost 3 bases and the J gene lost 2 bases, with 8 bases spanning the gap. The CDR3, as DNA: TGCGCCAGCAGTCAGGGGGGTACCTACGAGCAGTACTTC. The encoded protein is CASSQGGTYEQYF.

The chain is built from TRBV12-3 or TRBV12-4 and TRBJ1-1; D unresolved. The CDR3 has 13 residues. Trimming removed 5 bases from V and 1 base from J, with 8 bases in between. In nucleotides, the CDR3 is TGTGCCAGCAGTCCTGCGGGGAACACTGAAGCTTTCTTT. Its protein is CASSPAGNTEAFF.

The chain combines TRBV7-9 with TRBJ2-3, with a weak D call TRBD1 (6 bases). The CDR3 contains 15 residues. Germline loops: CDR1 SEHNR, CDR2 FQNEAQ (reference sequence). Trimming pared 4 bases from V and 5 bases from J, leaving 16 bases between. This chain's CDR3 is CASSSQGNYGDTQYF. The CDR3 DNA reads TGTGCCAGCAGCTCACAGGGCAATTATGGAGATACGCAGTATTTT.

This rearrangement joins TRBV4-1 to TRBJ2-1; 7 bases agree with TRBD2. The CDR3 spans 12 residues. Trimming removed 0 bases from V and 15 bases from J; junction bases left unmatched: 5. Germline V gene data show CDR1 as MGHRA and CDR2 as YSYEKL. CDR3 protein: CASSQESGVPFF. The DNA for the CDR3 is TGCGCCAGCAGCCAAGAGAGCGGGGTCCCGTTCTTC.

The V call is TRBV5-1, the J call TRBJ2-2; a possible D gene is TRBD1 (6 bases). Between the trimmed V and J ends, which lost 4 bases and 4 bases, there was a span of 17 bases. The CDR3 has 16 residues. Per the germline V gene, CDR1 is SGHRS and CDR2 is YFSETQ. CDR3 residues: CASSQEQGWVTGELFF. CDR3 in DNA: TGCGCCAGCAGCCAAGAACAGGGTTGGGTCACCGGGGAGCTGTTTTTT.

The rearrangement uses TRBV4-2 and TRBJ2-7; 14 nucleotides align to TRBD2. The length of the CDR3 is 18 residues. V trimming: 3 bases; J trimming: 1 base; junction bases outside the gene matches: 8. Germline CDR1 LGHNA, CDR2 YNFKEQ. CDR3 nucleotides: TGTGCCAGCAGCCACATGGGACTAGCGGGGGCAGGGTCCTACGAGCAGTACTTC. Its translation is CASSHMGLAGAGSYEQYF.

This chain connects TRBV2 to TRBJ2-2; TRBD1 aligns across 7 bases. Germline loops: CDR1 SNHLY, CDR2 FYNNEI. The junction had 3 bases not matched to a gene; V was cut back by 6 bases and J by 2 bases. This CDR3 has 14 residues. CDR3 nucleotides: TGTGCCAGCAGCCGGGACAGAAACACCGGGGAGCTGTTTTTT. It is translated as CASSRDRNTGELFF.

The CDR3 bases are TGTGCCAGCAGCCAGATTTCTGGGCGGGGGTCGGAGACCCAGTACTTC. Translating it yields CASSQISGRGSETQYF. The chain employs TRBV4-2 and TRBJ2-5; TRBD2 matches 7 bases. The V and J ends lost 3 bases and 5 bases, in that order; junction bases with no gene match: 12. CDR3 length: 16 amino acids. Germline loops: CDR1 LGHNA, CDR2 YNFKEQ.

The V call is TRBV6-5, the J call TRBJ1-5; D might be TRBD1 (6 bases). This CDR3 spans 15 amino acids. The V gene lost 6 bases and the J gene lost 1 base, with 13 bases spanning the gap. Germline CDR1 MNHEY, CDR2 SVGAGI. As DNA, the CDR3 is TGTGCCAGCAGCCCCACAGGGCCCAGCAATCAGCCCCAGCATTTT. Translation: CASSPTGPSNQPQHF.

The chain recombines TRBV30 with TRBJ1-1; D is ambiguous. The germline V gene encodes CDR1 GTSNPN and CDR2 SVGIG (reference sequence). V was clipped by 3 bases and J by 0 bases, with 11 bases between them. This CDR3 has 14 amino acids. In DNA form, the CDR3 reads TGTGCCTGGAGAGGAGAGAGGTTGAACACTGAAGCTTTCTTT. It is translated as CAWRGERLNTEAFF.